This is a list of T cell receptor beta chains from one sample in a study of shared clonotypes between healthy human individuals. Produced via immunoSEQ multiplex PCR; TCRdb's table is partial and in-frame only. The sample carries roughly 450,000 clones, 79% recorded once. Sequenced material: PBMCs. These receptor sequences come from a woman aged 35 to 49 in good health. Some clones in this sample may be carry-over from other donors' samples. CDR3s include the opening cysteine and the closing phenylalanine or tryptophan. Fields, in order: clone size, V gene, D gene, J gene, CDR3 DNA, CDR3 protein. D genes are given only for firm matches. Rows may omit the clone size; those that give it use once, few, many or a size class.

>NA|TRBV18|TRBD1|TRBJ1-2
TGTGCCAGCTCACCGGCGGGACAGACCAACTATGGCTACACCTTC
CASSPAGQTNYGYTF
>NA|TRBV6-5|NA|TRBJ2-5
TGTGCCAGCAGTTACGGGGAGACCCAGTACTTC
CASSYGETQYF
>NA|TRBV7-3|TRBD2|TRBJ2-3
TGTGCCAGCAGCTTGACTAGCGGGAGTGGTAGGGATACGCAGTATTTT
CASSLTSGSGRDTQYF
>once|TRBV6-5|NA|TRBJ2-5
TGTGCCAGCAGTTACGGCTGGCGGACCATCAAGACCCAGTACTTC
CASSYGWRTIKTQYF
>NA|TRBV7-9|NA|TRBJ1-5
TGTGCCAGCAGCTTCGCCGGGTCCGGTCAGCCCCAGCATTTT
CASSFAGSGQPQHF
>NA|TRBV7-2|NA|TRBJ2-3
TGTGCCAGCAGCTTGCGAGAAGATACGCAGTATTTT
CASSLREDTQYF
>NA|TRBV30|NA|TRBJ1-2
TGTGCCTGGAGTGAGGGGACGGCTAACTATGGCTACACCTTC
CAWSEGTANYGYTF
>once|TRBV19|NA|TRBJ2-7
TGTGCCAGTAGTATAGCTATAGGCTACGAGCAGTACTTC
CASSIAIGYEQYF
>few|TRBV10-2|NA|TRBJ1-1
TGCGCCAGCAGTGAAATGAGGGGGATGATGAACACTGAAGCTTTCTTT
CASSEMRGMMNTEAFF
>NA|TRBV6-6|NA|TRBJ2-3
TGTGCCAGCAGTTCTAGCGGCACAGATACGCAGTATTTT
CASSSSGTDTQYF
>NA|TRBV10-2|NA|TRBJ2-2
TGCGCCAGCAGTGAGGCTAGAGCGGTCGGGGAGCTGTTTTTT
CASSEARAVGELFF
>NA|TRBV7-9|NA|TRBJ1-1
TGTGCCAGCAGGTCGACGGGGGGCGCGTCCACTGAAGCTTTCTTT
CASRSTGGASTEAFF
>few|TRBV4-2|NA|TRBJ2-4
TGTGCCAGCAGCCTAGACTCCCGGGAGCTTCAGTACTTC
CASSLDSRELQYF
>NA|TRBV7-3|NA|TRBJ2-6
TGTGCCAGCAGCCCCGGCTTTACCGGGGCCAACGTCCTGACTTTC
CASSPGFTGANVLTF
>NA|TRBV28|TRBD2|TRBJ2-1
TGTGCCAGCAGTTTAGTGACTAGCGGGACCAATGAGCAGTTCTTC
CASSLVTSGTNEQFF
>NA|TRBV7-8|NA|TRBJ2-1
TGTGCCAGCAGCTTTTTGGATGGGAATGAGCAGTTCTTC
CASSFLDGNEQFF
>NA|TRBV5-4|NA|TRBJ1-1
TGTGCCAGCAGCTTTTCCCGGGACACTGAAGCTTTCTTT
CASSFSRDTEAFF
>NA|TRBV10-2|NA|TRBJ1-1
TGCGCCAGCAGCCTCCTGCGTGTGAACACTGAAGCTTTCTTT
CASSLLRVNTEAFF
>NA|TRBV6-5|TRBD1|TRBJ1-1
TGTGCCAGCAAGGGGGCGCTGAACACTGAAGCTTTCTTT
CASKGALNTEAFF
>NA|TRBV7-7|NA|TRBJ2-5
TGTGCCAGCAGCTCCGGACAGCAAGAGACCCAGTACTTC
CASSSGQQETQYF
>NA|TRBV28|TRBD2|TRBJ2-7
TGTGCCAGCAACCTCGGCGGGAGTACCTACGAGCAGTACTTC
CASNLGGSTYEQYF
>NA|TRBV15|NA|TRBJ2-2
TGTGCCACCAGCAGCGGGCTAGCGTACACCGGGGAGCTGTTTTTT
CATSSGLAYTGELFF
>NA|TRBV7-9|TRBD1|TRBJ1-2
TGTGCCAGCAGCCCCCCGGATGGGACAGGCATTTATGGCTACACCTTC
CASSPPDGTGIYGYTF
>NA|TRBV5-1|NA|TRBJ2-1
TGCGCCAGCAGCTCCGGCCTGGGCGGGTCCTACAATGAGCAGTTCTTC
CASSSGLGGSYNEQFF
>NA|TRBV28|TRBD1|TRBJ2-7
TGTGCCAGCCAGACAGGGGCGCCCTACGAGCAGTACTTC
CASQTGAPYEQYF
>NA|TRBV5-1|TRBD2|TRBJ2-2
TGCGCCAGCAGCTTGGCTCGCGGGAGGCCCGGGGAGCTGTTTTTT
CASSLARGRPGELFF
>NA|TRBV5-4|NA|TRBJ2-3
TGTGCCAGCAGCTTGTCTGCAGATACGCAGTATTTT
CASSLSADTQYF
>NA|TRBV6-1|NA|TRBJ1-5
TGTGCCAGCAGCTTAGGGACTGAGAATCAGCCCCAGCATTTT
CASSLGTENQPQHF
>NA|TRBV15|NA|TRBJ2-7
TGTGCCACCAGCAGAGATACGGGCGGGGCCTACGAGCAGTACTTC
CATSRDTGGAYEQYF
>NA|TRBV5-4|NA|TRBJ2-5
TGTGCCAGCAGCTTGCGGTCACGAGGGGACGAGACCCAGTACTTC
CASSLRSRGDETQYF
>NA|TRBV11-2|NA|TRBJ2-1
TGTGCCAGCAGCGCCTTAGCGGACAGCTACAATGAGCAGTTCTTC
CASSALADSYNEQFF
>once|TRBV7-9|NA|TRBJ2-7
TGTGCCAGCAGCCCCCAGTACGAGCAGTACTTC
CASSPQYEQYF
>once|TRBV19|TRBD1|TRBJ1-5
TGTGCCAGCCGGACAGGGAACCATCAGCCCCAGCATTTT
CASRTGNHQPQHF
>few|TRBV29-1|TRBD1|TRBJ1-2
TGCAGCGCCCAAAAGACAGGGGGCGCCGGCTATGGCTACACCTTC
CSAQKTGGAGYGYTF
>NA|TRBV28|NA|TRBJ2-7
TGTGCCAGCAGTTTGACCCCGGGCGAGCAGTACTTC
CASSLTPGEQYF
>NA|TRBV30|NA|TRBJ2-3
TGTGCCTGGGGGGCGGGTTATGATACGCAGTATTTT
CAWGAGYDTQYF
>once|TRBV7-2|NA|TRBJ2-2
TGTGCCAGCAGCCCAGGATTTGGAAACACCGGGGAGCTGTTTTTT
CASSPGFGNTGELFF
>few|TRBV7-9|NA|TRBJ2-6
TGTGCCAGCAGCTTGTCGGGGTCTGGGGCCAACGTCCTGACTTTC
CASSLSGSGANVLTF
>NA|TRBV5-1|TRBD2|TRBJ2-2
TGCGCCAGCAGCTTCGGACTAGCGGGAGAGATCGGGGAGCTGTTTTTT
CASSFGLAGEIGELFF